This T cell receptor beta chain was profiled in a study of T-cell memory formation after mild COVID-19. Overall study findings and caveats: A second wave expanding day 15 to 37 was CD4+-biased; contracting clones were balanced. Mainly CM and EM harbored the contracting CD4+ clones; mainly EMRA harbored the CD8+ ones. Cross-reactive memory appears to have joined, as suggested by some responding clones showing up in pre-infection memory.

CDR3 length equals 14 residues. With V trimmed by 5 bases and J by 10 bases, 5 bases remained unmatched. Germline CDR1 and CDR2: MNHEY and SVGAGI. About this clonotype itself: Its antigen is not known.

TCRdb recomputed calls from the 5' RACE reads with MiXCR, one row per CDR3 protein. The data hold around 300,000 distinct CDR3 sequences, with 8% to 9% observed a single time. The TCR sequence derives from a man aged 18 to 30 who had mild COVID-19 (a few samples of this study predate the infection). Cell type and time point are not known. Sample: PBMCs or a T cell subset sorted from them (not recorded which). This chain links TRBV6-5 with TRBJ1-6; 10 bases align to TRBD1. CDR3 bases: TGTGCCAGCAGTGGGGGACAGGGGAGGTCACCCCTCCACTTT. Its protein product is CASSGGQGRSPLHF.